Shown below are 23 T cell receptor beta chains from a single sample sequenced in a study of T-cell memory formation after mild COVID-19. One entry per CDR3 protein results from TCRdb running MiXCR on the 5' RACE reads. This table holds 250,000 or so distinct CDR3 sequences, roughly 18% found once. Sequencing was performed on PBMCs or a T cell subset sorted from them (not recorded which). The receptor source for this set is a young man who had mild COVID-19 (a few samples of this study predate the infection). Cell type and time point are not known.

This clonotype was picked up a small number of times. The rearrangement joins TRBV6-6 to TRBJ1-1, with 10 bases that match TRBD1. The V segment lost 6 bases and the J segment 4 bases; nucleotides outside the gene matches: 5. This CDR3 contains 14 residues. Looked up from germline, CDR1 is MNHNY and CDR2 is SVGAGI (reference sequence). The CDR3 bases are TGTGCCAGCAGAGACAGGGGGCCGGTCACTGAAGCTTTCTTT. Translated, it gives CASRDRGPVTEAFF.

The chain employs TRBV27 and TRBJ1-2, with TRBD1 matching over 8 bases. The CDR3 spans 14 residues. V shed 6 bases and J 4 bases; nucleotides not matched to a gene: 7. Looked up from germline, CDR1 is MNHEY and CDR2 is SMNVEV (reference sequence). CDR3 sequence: CASRIQGAGYGYTF. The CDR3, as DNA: TGTGCCAGCAGGATTCAGGGGGCTGGCTATGGCTACACCTTC.

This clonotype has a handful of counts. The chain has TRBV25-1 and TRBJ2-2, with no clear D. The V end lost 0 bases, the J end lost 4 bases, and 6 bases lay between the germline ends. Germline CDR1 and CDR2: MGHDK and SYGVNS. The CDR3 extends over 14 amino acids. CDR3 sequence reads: CASSEYVSTGELFF. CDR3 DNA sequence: TGTGCCAGCAGTGAATACGTGAGCACCGGGGAGCTGTTTTTT.

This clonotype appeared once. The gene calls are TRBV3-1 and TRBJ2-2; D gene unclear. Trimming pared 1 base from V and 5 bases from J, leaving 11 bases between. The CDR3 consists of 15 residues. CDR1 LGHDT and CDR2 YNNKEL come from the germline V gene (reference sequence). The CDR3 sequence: CASSQVAYGTGELFF. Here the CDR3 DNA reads TGTGCCAGCAGCCAAGTCGCCTACGGGACCGGGGAGCTGTTTTTT.

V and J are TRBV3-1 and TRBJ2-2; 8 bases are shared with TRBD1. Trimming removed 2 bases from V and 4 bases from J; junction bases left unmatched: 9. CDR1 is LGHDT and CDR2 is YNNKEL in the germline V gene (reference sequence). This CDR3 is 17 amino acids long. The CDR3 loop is CASSQKAGQDPTGELFF. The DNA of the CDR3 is TGTGCCAGCAGCCAAAAGGCGGGACAGGATCCCACCGGGGAGCTGTTTTTT.

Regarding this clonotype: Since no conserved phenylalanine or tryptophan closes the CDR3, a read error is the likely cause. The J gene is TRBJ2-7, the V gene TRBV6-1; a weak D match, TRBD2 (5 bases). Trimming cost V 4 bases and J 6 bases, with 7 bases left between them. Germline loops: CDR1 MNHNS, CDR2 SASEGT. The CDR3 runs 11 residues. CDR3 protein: CASSARGEQYL. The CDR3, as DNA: TGTGCCAGCAGTGCCCGGGGCGAGCAGTACTTA.

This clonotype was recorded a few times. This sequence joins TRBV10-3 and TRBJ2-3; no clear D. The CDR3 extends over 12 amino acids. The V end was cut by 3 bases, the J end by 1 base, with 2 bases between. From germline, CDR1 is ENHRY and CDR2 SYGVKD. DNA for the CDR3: TGTGCCATCAGTGATGGCACAGATACGCAGTATTTT. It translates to CAISDGTDTQYF.

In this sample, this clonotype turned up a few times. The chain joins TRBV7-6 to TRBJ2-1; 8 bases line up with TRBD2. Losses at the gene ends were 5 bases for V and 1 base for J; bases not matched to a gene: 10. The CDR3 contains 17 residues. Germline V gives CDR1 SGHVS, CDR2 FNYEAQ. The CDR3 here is CASSRGLGGGSYNEQFF. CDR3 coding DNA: TGTGCCAGCAGCCGCGGGCTCGGCGGGGGGTCCTACAATGAGCAGTTCTTC.

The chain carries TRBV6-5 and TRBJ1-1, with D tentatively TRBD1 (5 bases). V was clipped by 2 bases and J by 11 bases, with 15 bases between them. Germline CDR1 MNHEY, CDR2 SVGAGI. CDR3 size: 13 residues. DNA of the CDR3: TGTGCCAGCAGTTACGGGGGGACGGAGAGCGCTTTCTTT. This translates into CASSYGGTESAFF.

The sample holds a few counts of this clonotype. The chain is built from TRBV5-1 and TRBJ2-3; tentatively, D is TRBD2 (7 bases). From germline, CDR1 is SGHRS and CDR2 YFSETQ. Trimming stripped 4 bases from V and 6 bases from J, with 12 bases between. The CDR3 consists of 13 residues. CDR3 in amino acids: CASSLGGPDTQYF. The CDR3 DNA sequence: TGCGCCAGCAGCCTGGGGGGGCCGGATACGCAGTATTTT.

The CDR3 protein is CASSAYLRGASTDTQYF. In DNA, the CDR3 is TGTGCCAGCAGCGCCTATCTCAGGGGTGCGAGCACAGATACGCAGTATTTT. The J gene is TRBJ2-3, the V gene TRBV7-6; the D gene is possibly TRBD1 (6 bases). The germline V gene encodes CDR1 SGHVS and CDR2 FNYEAQ. The CDR3 runs to 17 residues. Trimming stripped 5 bases from V and 0 bases from J, with 18 bases between.

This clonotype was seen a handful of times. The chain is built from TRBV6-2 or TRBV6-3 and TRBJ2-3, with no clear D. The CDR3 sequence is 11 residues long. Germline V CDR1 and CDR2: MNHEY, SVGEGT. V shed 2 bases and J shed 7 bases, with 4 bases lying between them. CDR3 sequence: CASSYDNTQYF. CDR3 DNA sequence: TGTGCCAGCAGTTACGATAATACGCAGTATTTT.

The CDR3 DNA reads TGCGCCAGCAGCCAAGAAGGGCGGGGAGGCTACGAGCAGTACTTC. Translating gives CASSQEGRGGYEQYF. The chain couples TRBV4-1 to TRBJ2-7, with D maybe TRBD2 (6 bases). CDR1 is MGHRA and CDR2 is YSYEKL in the germline V gene. The CDR3 extends over 15 amino acids. Trimming left V 0 bases short and J 3 bases short, with 12 bases between.

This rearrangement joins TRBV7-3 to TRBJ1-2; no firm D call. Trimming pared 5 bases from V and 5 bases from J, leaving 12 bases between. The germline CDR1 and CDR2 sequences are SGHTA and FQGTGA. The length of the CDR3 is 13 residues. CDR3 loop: CASSPGFQYGYTF. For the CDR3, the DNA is TGTGCCAGCAGCCCTGGGTTTCAGTATGGCTACACCTTC. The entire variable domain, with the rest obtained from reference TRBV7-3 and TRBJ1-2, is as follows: GAGVSQTPSNKVTEKGKYVELRCDPISGHTALYWYRQSLGQGPEFLIYFQGTGAADDSGLPNDRFFAVRPEGSVSTLKIQRTERGDSAVYLCASSPGFQYGYTFGSGTRLTVV.

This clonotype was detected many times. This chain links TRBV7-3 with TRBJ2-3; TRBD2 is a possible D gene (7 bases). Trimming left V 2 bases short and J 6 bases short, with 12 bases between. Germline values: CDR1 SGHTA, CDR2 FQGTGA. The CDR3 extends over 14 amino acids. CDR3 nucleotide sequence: TGTGCCAGCAGCTTAGGGGGGGCCGAGGATACGCAGTATTTT. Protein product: CASSLGGAEDTQYF.

The CDR3 DNA is TGCAGTGCTAGCGGGGTTGGCCACGAGCAGTACGTC. Its translation: CSASGVGHEQYV. The chain is built from TRBV20-1 and TRBJ2-7, with a possible D match to TRBD2 (5 bases). The V and J ends lost 3 bases and 5 bases respectively, with 11 bases between them. The germline V gene encodes CDR1 DFQATT and CDR2 SNEGSKA (reference sequence). The CDR3 has 12 amino acids.

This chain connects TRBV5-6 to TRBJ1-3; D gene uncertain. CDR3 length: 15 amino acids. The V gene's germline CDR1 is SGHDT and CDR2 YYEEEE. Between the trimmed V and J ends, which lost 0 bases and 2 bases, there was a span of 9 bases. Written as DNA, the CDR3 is TGTGCCAGCAGCTTGGGAGCCGGTACTGGAAACACCATATATTTT. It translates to CASSLGAGTGNTIYF. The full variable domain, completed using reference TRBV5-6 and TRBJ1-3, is DAGVTQSPTHLIKTRGQQVTLRCSPKSGHDTVSWYQQALGQGPQFIFQYYEEEERQRGNFPDRFSGHQFPNYSSELNVNALLLGDSALYLCASSLGAGTGNTIYFGEGSWLTVV.

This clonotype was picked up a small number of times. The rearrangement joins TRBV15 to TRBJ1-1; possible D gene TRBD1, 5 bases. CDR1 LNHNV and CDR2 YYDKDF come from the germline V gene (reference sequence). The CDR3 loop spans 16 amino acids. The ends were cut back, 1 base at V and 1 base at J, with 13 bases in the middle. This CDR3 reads CATSRGDLAENTEAFF. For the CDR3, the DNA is TGTGCCACCAGCAGAGGGGACCTAGCGGAGAACACTGAAGCTTTCTTT.

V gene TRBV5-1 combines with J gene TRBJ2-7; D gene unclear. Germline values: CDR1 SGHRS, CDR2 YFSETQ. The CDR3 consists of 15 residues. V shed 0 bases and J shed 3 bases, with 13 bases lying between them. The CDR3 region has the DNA TGCGCCAGCAGCTTGGAGGGTCAGGCCCACTACGAGCAGTACTTC. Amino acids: CASSLEGQAHYEQYF.

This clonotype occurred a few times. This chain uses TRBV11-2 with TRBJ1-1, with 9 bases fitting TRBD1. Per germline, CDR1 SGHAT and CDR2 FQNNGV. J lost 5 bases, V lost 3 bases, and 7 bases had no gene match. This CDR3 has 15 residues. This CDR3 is CASSLGYRGPTEAFF. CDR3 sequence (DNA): TGTGCCAGCAGCTTGGGCTACAGGGGGCCGACTGAAGCTTTCTTT.

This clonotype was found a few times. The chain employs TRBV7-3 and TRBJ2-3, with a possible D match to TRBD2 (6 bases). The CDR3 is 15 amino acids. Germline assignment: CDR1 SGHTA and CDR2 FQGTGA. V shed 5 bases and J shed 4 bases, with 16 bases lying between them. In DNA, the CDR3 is TGTGCCAGCAGCACGAAAATGGCGGGGCCAGATACGCAGTATTTT. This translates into CASSTKMAGPDTQYF.

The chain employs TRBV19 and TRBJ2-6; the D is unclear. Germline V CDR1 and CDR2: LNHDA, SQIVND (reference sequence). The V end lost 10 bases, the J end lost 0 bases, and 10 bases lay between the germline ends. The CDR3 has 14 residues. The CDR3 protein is CATNKISGANVLTF. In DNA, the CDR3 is TGTGCCACCAACAAGATCTCTGGGGCCAACGTCCTGACTTTC. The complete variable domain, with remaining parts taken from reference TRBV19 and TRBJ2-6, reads DGGITQSPKYLFRKEGQNVTLSCEQNLNHDAMYWYRQDPGQGLRLIYYSQIVNDFQKGDIAEGYSVSREKKESFPLTVTSAQKNPTAFYLCATNKISGANVLTFGAGSRLTVL.

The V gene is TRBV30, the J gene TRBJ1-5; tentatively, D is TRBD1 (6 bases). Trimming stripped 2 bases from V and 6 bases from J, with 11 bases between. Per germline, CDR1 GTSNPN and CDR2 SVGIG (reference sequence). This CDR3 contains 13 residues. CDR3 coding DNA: TGTGCCTGGAGTAGGGGGGGTGGTCAGCCCCAGCATTTT. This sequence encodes CAWSRGGGQPQHF. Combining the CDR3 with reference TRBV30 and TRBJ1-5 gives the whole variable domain SQTIHQWPATLVQPVGSPLSLECTVEGTSNPNLYWYRQAAGRGLQLLFYSVGIGQISSEVPQNLSASRPQDRQFILSSKKLLLSDSGFYLCAWSRGGGQPQHFGDGTRLSIL.